Listed here are 26 T cell receptor beta chains from one sample, sequenced in a study of early T cells in non-severe SARS-CoV-2 infection. TCRdb reprocessed the 5' RACE reads via MiXCR and lists one record per CDR3 protein. The table includes 65,000 to 80,000 distinct CDR3 sequences, about 13% detected once. The material sequenced was whole blood. These receptors all stem from an adult who was a healthcare worker with PCR-confirmed SARS-CoV-2 infection or an uninfected control (not recorded which).

This clonotype came up many times. V and J are TRBV27 and TRBJ1-1; D remains ambiguous. The V end lost 5 bases, the J end lost 5 bases, and 12 bases lay between the germline ends. The CDR3 covers 13 residues. In germline, CDR1 is MNHEY, CDR2 SMNVEV (reference sequence). CDR3 sequence reads: CASSLILGTEAFF. In DNA form, the CDR3 reads TGTGCCAGCAGTCTCATTCTAGGGACTGAAGCTTTCTTT.

A note on this clonotype: The junction and the germline gene differ at one end; a read error may be behind it. The genes are TRBV5-1 and TRBJ2-2, with D maybe TRBD2 (5 bases). CDR1 and CDR2 from the germline V gene are SGHRS and YFSETQ. This CDR3 spans 15 amino acids. The CDR3 spells CASSLDFGKTGELIF. The CDR3, as DNA: TGCGCCAGCAGCTTGGATTTCGGCAAGACCGGGGAGCTGATTTTT. Complete variable domain (other parts from reference TRBV5-1 and TRBJ2-2): KAGVTQTPRYLIKTRGQQVTLSCSPISGHRSVSWYQQTPGQGLQFLFEYFSETQRNKGNFPGRFSGRQFSNSRSEMNVSTLELGDSALYLCASSLDFGKTGELIFGEGSRLTVL.

This clonotype was observed at least ten times. This chain uses TRBV9 with TRBJ2-1; either TRBD1 or TRBD2 may supply D (5 bases each). V shed 5 bases and J shed 9 bases, with 18 bases lying between them. Germline CDR1 and CDR2: SGDLS and YYNGEE. The CDR3 is 14 residues long. CDR3 loop: CASSAPRAGGEQFF. The CDR3 DNA reads TGTGCCAGCAGTGCTCCCAGGGCGGGTGGTGAGCAGTTCTTC.

This clonotype was counted between two and nine times. The chain uses TRBV28 and TRBJ2-5; D might be TRBD1 (5 bases). The germline CDR1 and CDR2 sequences are MDHEN and SYDVKM. This CDR3 is 13 amino acids long. The germline V and J ends were trimmed by 7 bases and 3 bases, with 12 bases remaining between them. The CDR3, as DNA: TGTGCCAGCAAGTCCACAGGAGAAGAGACCCAGTACTTC. It specifies CASKSTGEETQYF.

This clonotype appeared a few times. The chain recombines TRBV19 with TRBJ1-1; no clear D. The CDR3 is 15 residues long. The ends were cut back, 3 bases at V and 2 bases at J, with 13 bases in the middle. The V gene's germline CDR1 is LNHDA and CDR2 SQIVND (reference sequence). The CDR3 sequence: CASSISRPGNTEAFF. The CDR3 DNA sequence: TGTGCCAGTAGTATTTCCAGGCCGGGTAACACTGAAGCTTTCTTT.

The rearrangement uses TRBV7-2 and TRBJ2-4; no clear D. Trimming took 2 bases from V and 0 from J, leaving 5 bases between them. CDR3 length equals 14 residues. Looked up from germline, CDR1 is SGHTA and CDR2 is FQGNSA. The CDR3 DNA follows: TGTGCCAGCAGCTTAAGGGTAGCCAAAAACATTCAGTACTTC. Translated, it gives CASSLRVAKNIQYF.

This chain connects TRBV4-3 to TRBJ1-2, with TRBD1 matching over 8 bases. Germline V gene lookup returns CDR1 LGHNA and CDR2 YSLEER. V lost 1 base and J lost 8; bases outside the gene matches: 9. The CDR3 sequence is 15 residues long. The CDR3 DNA sequence: TGCGCCAGCAGCCAAGCCCACAGGGGGTATGGGGGCTACACCTTC. Its translation: CASSQAHRGYGGYTF.

This clonotype was recorded a few times. The chain carries TRBV20-1 and TRBJ2-1, with 8 bases aligning to TRBD2. The CDR3 contains 12 residues. Germline trimming cut 5 bases from V and 9 bases from J; bases unmatched to any gene: 6. Germline V gene sequence: CDR1 DFQATT, CDR2 SNEGSKA (reference sequence). The CDR3 reads CSAGTRGAEQFF. The CDR3 DNA sequence: TGCAGTGCTGGGACTAGAGGTGCTGAGCAGTTCTTC.

Many counts were recorded for this clonotype. The chain recombines TRBV11-2 with TRBJ2-3, with D perhaps TRBD2 (5 bases). This CDR3 comprises 15 residues. V lost 4 bases and J 8 bases, leaving 19 bases between the germline ends. Germline assignment: CDR1 SGHAT and CDR2 FQNNGV. CDR3 loop: CASSSFGSTRRTQYF. In nucleotides, the CDR3 is TGTGCCAGCAGCTCCTTTGGGAGTACCCGGCGTACGCAGTATTTT.

The chain uses TRBV7-2 and TRBJ2-1; 10 bases align to TRBD2. The CDR3 sequence is 17 residues long. Trimming at V came to 4 bases and at J to 4 bases, leaving 10 bases not matched to a gene. CDR1 is SGHTA, CDR2 FQGNSA, per germline. The CDR3 region is CASSSRTSGLSYNEQFF. CDR3 nucleotide sequence: TGTGCCAGCAGCTCCCGGACTAGCGGACTATCATACAATGAGCAGTTCTTC.

This clonotype was detected many times. The chain combines TRBV25-1 with TRBJ2-3, with 14 bases that match TRBD2. The V segment lost 5 bases and the J segment 3 bases; nucleotides outside the gene matches: 1. Germline V gives CDR1 MGHDK, CDR2 SYGVNS. CDR3 size: 15 residues. The CDR3 nucleotides are TGTGCCAGCAGTAGACTAGCGGGAGGGACAGATACGCAGTATTTT. Translated: CASSRLAGGTDTQYF.

In its sample, this clonotype was seen many times. The chain employs TRBV7-2 and TRBJ2-7; the D gene is possibly TRBD2 (6 bases). V lost 1 base, J lost 3 bases, and 13 bases lay in between. This CDR3 comprises 15 residues. Germline assignment: CDR1 SGHTA and CDR2 FQGNSA. As DNA, the CDR3 is TGTGCCAGCAGCTTAGTGGGAGGCAGTTTCTACGAGCAGTACTTC. It yields the protein CASSLVGGSFYEQYF.

This clonotype was picked up a small number of times. The rearrangement links TRBV10-3 to TRBJ1-6; D unclear. CDR1 and CDR2 from the germline V gene are ENHRY and SYGVKD. The ends were cut back, 2 bases at V and 8 bases at J, with 10 bases in the middle. The CDR3 totals 14 residues. The CDR3 nucleotides are TGTGCCATCAGTGAGGAGGATGTTGATTCACCCCTCCACTTT. Encoded protein: CAISEEDVDSPLHF.

This clonotype was counted many times. The chain has TRBV12-3 or TRBV12-4 and TRBJ1-2; 7 bases are shared with TRBD1. This CDR3 contains 14 residues. V lost 0 bases, J lost 5 bases, and 3 bases stayed unmatched. The CDR3 nucleotides are TGTGCCAGCAGTTTAGCAGGGACAGTGTATGGCTACACCTTC. Protein: CASSLAGTVYGYTF.

This clonotype came up a few times. CDR3 in amino acids: CASSEGESSWDTQYF. The CDR3 nucleotides are TGTGCCAGCAGTGAAGGAGAAAGCAGCTGGGATACGCAGTATTTT. The chain carries TRBV2 and TRBJ2-3; D not resolved. The CDR3 length is 15 residues. The germline gives CDR1 SNHLY, CDR2 FYNNEI. Trimming pared 1 base from V and 6 bases from J, leaving 14 bases between.

The chain has TRBV2 and TRBJ1-1; 7 bases line up with TRBD1. V shed 4 bases and J 8 bases; nucleotides not matched to a gene: 4. CDR1 is SNHLY and CDR2 is FYNNEI in the germline V gene. This CDR3 has 12 amino acids. The CDR3 region has the DNA TGTGCCAGCAGTGTAATGACAGGGGAAGCTTTCTTT. It specifies CASSVMTGEAFF.

The chain combines TRBV7-2 with TRBJ1-2; 9 nucleotides align to TRBD1. Germline assignment: CDR1 SGHTA and CDR2 FQGNSA. V gave up 3 bases and J gave up 1 base; unmatched junction bases: 3. The CDR3 totals 15 residues. In DNA form, the CDR3 reads TGTGCCAGCAGCTTTAGACAGGGGGTTAACTATGGCTACACCTTC. This encodes CASSFRQGVNYGYTF.

The chain is built from TRBV12-5 and TRBJ2-7; D remains ambiguous. V lost 2 bases to trimming and J lost 3 bases, with 5 bases between them. The CDR3 runs 12 residues. Germline assignment: CDR1 LGHNT and CDR2 FRNRAP. In nucleotides, the CDR3 is TGTGCTAGTGGTTTGCCCCACTACGAGCAGTACTTC. Its translation: CASGLPHYEQYF.

This clonotype has a handful of counts. This sequence joins TRBV12-3 or TRBV12-4 and TRBJ2-3; the D gene is possibly TRBD2 (5 bases). The CDR3 is made up of 18 amino acids. Trimming took 6 bases from V and 3 from J, leaving 25 bases between them. The CDR3 DNA is TGTGCCAGCAGCCACGACTACCCTGCGGGTATCGGAACAGATACGCAGTATTTT. It translates to CASSHDYPAGIGTDTQYF.

Ten or more counts support this clonotype. The chain joins TRBV28 to TRBJ2-7; a possible D gene is TRBD1 (6 bases). There are 14 residues in the CDR3. Germline CDR1 is MDHEN and CDR2 is SYDVKM. V was pared by 4 bases and J by 5 bases, with 15 bases between. In DNA form, the CDR3 reads TGTGCCAGCAGTTCAGGGGAACCCCTTCACGAGCAGTACTTC. Translated: CASSSGEPLHEQYF.

This clonotype was found a few times. The rearrangement links TRBV2 to TRBJ2-7; 8 bases are shared with TRBD1. V lost 8 bases to trimming and J lost 5 bases; unmatched junction nucleotides: 14. Per the germline V gene, CDR1 is SNHLY and CDR2 is FYNNEI. The length of the CDR3 is 15 residues. The CDR3 spells CASVPVDRDIDEQYF. The CDR3 nucleotides are TGTGCCAGCGTACCCGTGGACAGGGATATTGACGAGCAGTACTTC.

This clonotype has only a few counts. The V and J genes are TRBV10-3 and TRBJ2-4; D is possibly TRBD1 (6 bases). Trimming stripped 0 bases from V and 0 bases from J, with 12 bases between. CDR1 ENHRY and CDR2 SYGVKD come from the germline V gene. The CDR3 covers 17 residues. The CDR3 nucleotides read TGTGCCATCAGTGAGTCGCAGGACAGACAAGCCAAAAACATTCAGTACTTC. It translates to CAISESQDRQAKNIQYF.

This clonotype was counted at least ten times. The CDR3 spells CASGNLGHRSYNEQFF. Written as DNA, the CDR3 is TGTGCCAGCGGTAACCTGGGCCACCGGTCCTACAATGAGCAGTTCTTC. V and J are TRBV27 and TRBJ2-1; D is undetermined. The germline V gene encodes CDR1 MNHEY and CDR2 SMNVEV (reference sequence). The V gene lost 8 bases and the J gene lost 1 base, with 18 bases spanning the gap. CDR3 length: 16 residues.

This clonotype was detected a few times. This chain joins TRBV28 and TRBJ2-1; D not certain. Germline lookup yields CDR1 MDHEN and CDR2 SYDVKM. The CDR3 has 15 amino acids. The ends were cut back, 5 bases at V and 0 bases at J, with 11 bases in the middle. The CDR3 DNA reads as TGTGCCAGCAGTACCAACACCGACTCCTACAATGAGCAGTTCTTC. Translation gives CASSTNTDSYNEQFF.

The table lists this clonotype with many counts. The V call is TRBV11-2, the J call TRBJ2-2; D possibly corresponds to TRBD2 (5 bases). Trimming took off 4 bases at V and 1 base at J, with 16 bases between the two ends. The CDR3 covers 17 residues. Germline V gene lookup returns CDR1 SGHAT and CDR2 FQNNGV. CDR3 bases: TGTGCCAGCAGCTCAGGAGTCCGGAGGTTGAACACCGGGGAGCTGTTTTTT. Translated, it gives CASSSGVRRLNTGELFF.

The chain carries TRBV11-2 and TRBJ2-1; possibly TRBD1 or TRBD2 for D (5 bases each). The CDR3 has 18 residues. Germline assignment: CDR1 SGHAT and CDR2 FQNNGV. Deletions cut 1 base from V and 6 bases from J, with 22 bases between. The CDR3 sequence is CASSLVARGTGTRNEQFF. Written as DNA, the CDR3 is TGTGCCAGCAGCTTAGTGGCGAGGGGAACAGGAACGCGCAATGAGCAGTTCTTC.